This is a list of T cell receptor beta chains from one sample in a study of cytomegalovirus exposure and HLA in healthy donors. The repertoire was sequenced with immunoSEQ multiplex PCR; TCRdb's copy has only in-frame clones and lacks some. The table shows approximately 190,000 clones, with over 70% occurring only once. The sample comprised PBMCs. Receptors originate from a man aged 50-59 years in good health and CMV-seronegative. Both conserved end residues are part of each CDR3.

v_call: TRBV5-1
cdr3_aa: CASSRGGLEDTQYF

v_call: TRBV5-1
cdr3_aa: CASSLSGTPDTQYF

v_call: TRBV7-2
cdr3_aa: CASSSRLASYEQYF

v_call: TRBV9
cdr3_aa: CASRGQGFATEAFF

v_call: TRBV11-2
cdr3_aa: CASTRQRGKEGNTIYF

v_call: TRBV6-5
cdr3_aa: CASRSGTGRGIQYF

v_call: TRBV5-8
cdr3_aa: CASSLGGGRYNEQFF

v_call: TRBV9
cdr3_aa: CASSVARGGVEGHEQFF

v_call: TRBV5-5
cdr3_aa: CASSPRTVEAFF

v_call: TRBV7-2
cdr3_aa: CASSPPGGRPTEAFF

v_call: TRBV20-1
cdr3_aa: CSAIFNEQFF

v_call: TRBV9
cdr3_aa: CASSVPPTANYGYTF

v_call: TRBV5-1
cdr3_aa: CASNTGTSSGNTIYF

v_call: TRBV7-8
cdr3_aa: CASSLAPSKGAGNEQFF

v_call: TRBV7-2
cdr3_aa: CASSTEGSSNQPQHF

v_call: TRBV28
cdr3_aa: CASTPQGLTYGYTF

v_call: TRBV7-3
cdr3_aa: CASSLGTSYTGELFF

v_call: TRBV19
cdr3_aa: CASSIDLWTAFQGPQHF

v_call: TRBV9
cdr3_aa: CASSDPGVPGANVLTF

v_call: TRBV9
cdr3_aa: CASSVEPGAYEQYF

v_call: TRBV4-1
cdr3_aa: CASSQPQVVYRTEAFF

v_call: TRBV6-5
cdr3_aa: CASSYSGGGGRNEQFF